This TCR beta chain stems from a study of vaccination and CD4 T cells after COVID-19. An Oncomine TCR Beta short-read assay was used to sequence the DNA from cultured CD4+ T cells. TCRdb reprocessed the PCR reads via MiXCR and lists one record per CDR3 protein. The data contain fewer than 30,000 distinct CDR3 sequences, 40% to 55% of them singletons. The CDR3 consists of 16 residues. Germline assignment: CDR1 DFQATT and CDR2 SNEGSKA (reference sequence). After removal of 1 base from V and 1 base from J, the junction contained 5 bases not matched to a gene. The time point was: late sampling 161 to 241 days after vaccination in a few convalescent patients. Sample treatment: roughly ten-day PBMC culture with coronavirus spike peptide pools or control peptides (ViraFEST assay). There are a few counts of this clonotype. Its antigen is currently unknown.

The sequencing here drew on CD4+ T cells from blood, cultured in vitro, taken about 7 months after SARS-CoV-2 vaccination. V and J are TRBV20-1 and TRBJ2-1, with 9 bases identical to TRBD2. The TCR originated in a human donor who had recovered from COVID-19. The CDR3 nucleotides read TGCAGTGCTAGAGTCCCTAGCGGGACTTCCTACAATGAGCAGTTCTTC. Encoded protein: CSARVPSGTSYNEQFF.